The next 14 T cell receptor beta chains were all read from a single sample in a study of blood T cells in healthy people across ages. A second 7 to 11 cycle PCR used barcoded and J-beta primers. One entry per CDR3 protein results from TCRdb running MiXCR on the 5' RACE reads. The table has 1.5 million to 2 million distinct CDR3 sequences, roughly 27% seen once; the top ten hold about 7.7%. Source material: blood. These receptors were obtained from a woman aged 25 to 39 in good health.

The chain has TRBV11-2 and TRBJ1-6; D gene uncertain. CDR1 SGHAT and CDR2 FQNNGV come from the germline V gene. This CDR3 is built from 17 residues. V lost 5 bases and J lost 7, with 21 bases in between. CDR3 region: CASSLISRNYGNSPLHF. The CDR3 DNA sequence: TGTGCCAGCAGCCTAATTTCCAGGAATTACGGCAATTCACCCCTCCACTTT.

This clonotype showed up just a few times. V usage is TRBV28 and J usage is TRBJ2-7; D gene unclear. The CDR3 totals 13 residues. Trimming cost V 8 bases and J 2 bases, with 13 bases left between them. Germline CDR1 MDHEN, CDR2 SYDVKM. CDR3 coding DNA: TGTGCCAGCCGGAGAGGCTTCCCCTACGAGCAGTACTTC. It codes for CASRRGFPYEQYF.

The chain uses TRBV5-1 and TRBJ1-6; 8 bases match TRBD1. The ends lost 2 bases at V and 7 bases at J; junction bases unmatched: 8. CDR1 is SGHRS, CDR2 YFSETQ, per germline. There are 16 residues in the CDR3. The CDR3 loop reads CASSFTGGPGNSPLHF. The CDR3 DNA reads TGCGCCAGCAGCTTCACAGGGGGACCTGGAAATTCACCCCTCCACTTT.

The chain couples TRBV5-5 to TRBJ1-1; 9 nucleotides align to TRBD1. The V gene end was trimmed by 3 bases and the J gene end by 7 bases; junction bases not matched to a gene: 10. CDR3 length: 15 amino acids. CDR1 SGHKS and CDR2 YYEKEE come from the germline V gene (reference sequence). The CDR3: CASSYGPGQGSEAFF. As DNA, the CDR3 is TGTGCCAGCAGCTACGGACCGGGACAGGGAAGTGAAGCTTTCTTT.

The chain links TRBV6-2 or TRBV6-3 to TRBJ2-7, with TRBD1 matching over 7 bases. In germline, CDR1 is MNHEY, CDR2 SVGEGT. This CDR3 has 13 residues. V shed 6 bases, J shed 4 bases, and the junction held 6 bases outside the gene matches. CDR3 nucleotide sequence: TGTGCCAGCAGCCGGGGACAGAGATACGAGCAGTACTTC. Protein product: CASSRGQRYEQYF.

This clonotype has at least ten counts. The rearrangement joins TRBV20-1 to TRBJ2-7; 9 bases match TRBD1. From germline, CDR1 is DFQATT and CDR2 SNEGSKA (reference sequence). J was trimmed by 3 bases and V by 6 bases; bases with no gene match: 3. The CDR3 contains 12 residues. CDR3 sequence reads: CSARQGGYEQYF. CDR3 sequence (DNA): TGCAGTGCCAGACAGGGGGGCTACGAGCAGTACTTC.

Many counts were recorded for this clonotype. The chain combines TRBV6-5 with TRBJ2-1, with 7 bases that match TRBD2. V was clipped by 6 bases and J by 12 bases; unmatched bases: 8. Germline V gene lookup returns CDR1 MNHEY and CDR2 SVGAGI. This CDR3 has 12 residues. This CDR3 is CASRDTSALQFF. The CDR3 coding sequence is TGTGCCAGCAGGGACACTAGCGCCTTGCAGTTCTTC.

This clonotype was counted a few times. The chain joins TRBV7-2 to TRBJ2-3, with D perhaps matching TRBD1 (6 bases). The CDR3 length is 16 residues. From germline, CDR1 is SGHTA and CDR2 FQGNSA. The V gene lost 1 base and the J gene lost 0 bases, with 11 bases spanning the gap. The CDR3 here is CASSLGDIPSTDTQYF. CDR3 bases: TGTGCCAGCAGCTTAGGGGACATCCCTAGCACAGATACGCAGTATTTT.

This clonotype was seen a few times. CDR3 coding DNA: TGTGCCAGCAGCTTGGCCGACGTGGGGGGGCCGTACAATGAGCAGTTCTTC. Translating gives CASSLADVGGPYNEQFF. J is TRBJ2-1 and V is TRBV5-5, with a tentative D call TRBD2 (7 bases). With 0 bases removed from V and 4 bases from J, the gap between germline ends came to 17 bases. Germline CDR1 and CDR2: SGHKS and YYEKEE (reference sequence). The CDR3 runs 17 residues. The variable domain in full, completed from reference TRBV5-5 and TRBJ2-1, reads DAGVTQSPTHLIKTRGQQVTLRCSPISGHKSVSWYQQVLGQGPQFIFQYYEKEERGRGNFPDRFSARQFPNYSSELNVNALLLGDSALYLCASSLADVGGPYNEQFFGPGTRLTVL.

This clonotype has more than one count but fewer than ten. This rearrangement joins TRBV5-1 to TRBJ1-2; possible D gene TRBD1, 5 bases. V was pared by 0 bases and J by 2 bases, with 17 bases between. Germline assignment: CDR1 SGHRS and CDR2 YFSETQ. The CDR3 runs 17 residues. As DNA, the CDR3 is TGCGCCAGCAGCTTGGCAGCAGGGCCACTTCAAAACTATGGCTACACCTTC. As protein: CASSLAAGPLQNYGYTF. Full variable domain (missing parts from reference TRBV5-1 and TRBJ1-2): KAGVTQTPRYLIKTRGQQVTLSCSPISGHRSVSWYQQTPGQGLQFLFEYFSETQRNKGNFPGRFSGRQFSNSRSEMNVSTLELGDSALYLCASSLAAGPLQNYGYTFGSGTRLTVV.

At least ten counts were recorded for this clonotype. The CDR3 loop reads CSAGIQGNYGYTF. CDR3 coding DNA: TGCAGTGCGGGCATACAGGGGAACTATGGCTACACCTTC. The gene calls are TRBV20-1 and TRBJ1-2, with 7 bases aligning to TRBD1. Per germline, CDR1 DFQATT and CDR2 SNEGSKA (reference sequence). Trimming removed 6 bases from V and 2 bases from J; junction bases left unmatched: 6. The CDR3 spans 13 residues.

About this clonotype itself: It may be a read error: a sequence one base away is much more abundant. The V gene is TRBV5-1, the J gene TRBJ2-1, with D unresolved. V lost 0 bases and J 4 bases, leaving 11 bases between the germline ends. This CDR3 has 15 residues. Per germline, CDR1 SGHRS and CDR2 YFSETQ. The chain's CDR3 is CASSLVGLGYNEQFF. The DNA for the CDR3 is TGCGCCAGCAGCTTGGTCGGGCTAGGATACAATGAGCAGTTCTTC.

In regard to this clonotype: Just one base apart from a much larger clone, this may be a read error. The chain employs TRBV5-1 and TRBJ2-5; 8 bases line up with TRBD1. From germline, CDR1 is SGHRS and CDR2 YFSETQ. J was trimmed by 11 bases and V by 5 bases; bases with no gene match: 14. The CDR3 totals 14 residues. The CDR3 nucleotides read TGCGCCAGCAGTCACCAGGACAGGGTGAATGAGCAGTACTTC. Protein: CASSHQDRVNEQYF. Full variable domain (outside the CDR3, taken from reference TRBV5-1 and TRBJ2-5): KAGVTQTPRYLIKTRGQQVTLSCSPISGHRSVSWYQQTPGQGLQFLFEYFSETQRNKGNFPGRFSGRQFSNSRSEMNVSTLELGDSALYLCASSHQDRVNEQYFGPGTRLLVL.

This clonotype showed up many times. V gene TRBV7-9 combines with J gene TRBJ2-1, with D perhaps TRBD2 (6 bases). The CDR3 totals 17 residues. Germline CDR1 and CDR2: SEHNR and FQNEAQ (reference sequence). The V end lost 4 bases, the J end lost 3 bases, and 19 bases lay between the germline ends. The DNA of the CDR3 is TGTGCCAGCAGCTCTAAACCGGGACTCAGCGTCTACAATGAGCAGTTCTTC. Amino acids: CASSSKPGLSVYNEQFF.